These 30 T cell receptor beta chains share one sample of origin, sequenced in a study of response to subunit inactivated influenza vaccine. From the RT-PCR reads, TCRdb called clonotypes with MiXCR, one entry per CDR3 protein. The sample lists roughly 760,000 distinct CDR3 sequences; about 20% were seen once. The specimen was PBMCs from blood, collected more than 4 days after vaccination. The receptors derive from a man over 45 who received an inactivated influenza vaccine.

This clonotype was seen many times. This CDR3 reads CASSLDGDTQYF. CDR3 nucleotides: TGCGCCAGCAGCTTGGACGGAGATACGCAGTATTTT. The chain is built from TRBV5-1 and TRBJ2-3; D ambiguous. V lost 0 bases and J 5 bases, leaving 4 bases between the germline ends. The CDR3 is 12 residues long. From germline, CDR1 is SGHRS and CDR2 YFSETQ.

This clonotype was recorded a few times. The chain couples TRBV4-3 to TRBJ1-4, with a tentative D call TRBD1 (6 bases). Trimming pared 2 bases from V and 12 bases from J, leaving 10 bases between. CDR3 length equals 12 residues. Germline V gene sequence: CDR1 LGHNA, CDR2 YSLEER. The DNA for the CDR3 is TGCGCCAGCAGCCAACTACAGGGTGAACTGTTTTTT. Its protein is CASSQLQGELFF.

CDR3 nucleotides: TGCAGTGCCAGGAGGGTCGGGGAGACCCAGTACTTC. This gives the protein CSARRVGETQYF. J is TRBJ2-5 and V is TRBV20-1, with D possibly TRBD2 on 6 matching bases. This CDR3 region has 12 residues. Trimming removed 6 bases from V and 5 bases from J, with 13 bases in between. Germline CDR1 reads DFQATT; CDR2 reads SNEGSKA (reference sequence).

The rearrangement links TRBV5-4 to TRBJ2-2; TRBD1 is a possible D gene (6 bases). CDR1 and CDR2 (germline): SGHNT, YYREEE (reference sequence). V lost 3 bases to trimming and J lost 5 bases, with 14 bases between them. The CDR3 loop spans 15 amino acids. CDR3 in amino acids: CASSSPQGSTGELFF. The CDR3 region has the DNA TGTGCCAGCAGCTCGCCACAGGGCTCGACCGGGGAGCTGTTTTTT. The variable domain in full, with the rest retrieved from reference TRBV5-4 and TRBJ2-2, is ETGVTQSPTHLIKTRGQQVTLRCSSQSGHNTVSWYQQALGQGPQFIFQYYREEENGRGNFPPRFSGLQFPNYSSELNVNALELDDSALYLCASSSPQGSTGELFFGEGSRLTVL.

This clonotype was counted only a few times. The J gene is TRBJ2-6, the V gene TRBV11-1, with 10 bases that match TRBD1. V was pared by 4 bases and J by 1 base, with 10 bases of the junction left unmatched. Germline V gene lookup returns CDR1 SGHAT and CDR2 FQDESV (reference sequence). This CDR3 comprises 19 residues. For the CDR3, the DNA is TGTGCCAGCAGCTCTTACCGGGACAGGGGAGAATCTGGGGCCAACGTCCTGACTTTC. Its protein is CASSSYRDRGESGANVLTF.

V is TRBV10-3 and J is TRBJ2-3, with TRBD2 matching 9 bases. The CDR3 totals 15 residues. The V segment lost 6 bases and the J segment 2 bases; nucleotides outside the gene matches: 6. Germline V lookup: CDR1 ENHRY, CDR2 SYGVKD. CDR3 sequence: CAIRPGLALTDTQYF. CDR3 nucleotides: TGTGCCATCAGACCGGGACTAGCACTCACAGATACGCAGTATTTT.

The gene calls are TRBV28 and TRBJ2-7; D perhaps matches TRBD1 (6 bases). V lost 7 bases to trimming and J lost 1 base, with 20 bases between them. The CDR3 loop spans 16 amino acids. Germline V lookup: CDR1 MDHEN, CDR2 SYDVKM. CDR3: CASKTWQGMMSYEQYF. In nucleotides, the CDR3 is TGTGCCAGCAAGACCTGGCAGGGGATGATGTCCTACGAGCAGTACTTC. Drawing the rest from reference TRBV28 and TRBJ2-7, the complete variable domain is DVKVTQSSRYLVKRTGEKVFLECVQDMDHENMFWYRQDPGLGLRLIYFSYDVKMKEKGDIPEGYSVSREKKERFSLILESASTNQTSMYLCASKTWQGMMSYEQYFGPGTRLTVT.

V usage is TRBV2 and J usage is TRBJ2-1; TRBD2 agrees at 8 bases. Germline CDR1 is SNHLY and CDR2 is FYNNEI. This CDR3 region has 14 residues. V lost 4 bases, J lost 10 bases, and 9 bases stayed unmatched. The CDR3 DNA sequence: TGTGCCAGCAGTGCCGGAACGATAGCGGGAGAGCAGTTCTTC. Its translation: CASSAGTIAGEQFF. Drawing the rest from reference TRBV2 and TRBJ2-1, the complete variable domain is EPEVTQTPSHQVTQMGQEVILRCVPISNHLYFYWYRQILGQKVEFLVSFYNNEISEKSEIFDDQFSVERPDGSNFTLKIRSTKLEDSAMYFCASSAGTIAGEQFFGPGTRLTVL.

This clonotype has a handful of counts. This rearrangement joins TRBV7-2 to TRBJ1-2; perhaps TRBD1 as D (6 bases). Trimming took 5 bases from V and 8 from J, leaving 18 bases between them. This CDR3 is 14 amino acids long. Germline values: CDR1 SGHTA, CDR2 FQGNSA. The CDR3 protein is CASSRLAGAEGYTF. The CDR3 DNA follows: TGTGCCAGCAGCCGTCTGGCAGGGGCTGAAGGCTACACCTTC.

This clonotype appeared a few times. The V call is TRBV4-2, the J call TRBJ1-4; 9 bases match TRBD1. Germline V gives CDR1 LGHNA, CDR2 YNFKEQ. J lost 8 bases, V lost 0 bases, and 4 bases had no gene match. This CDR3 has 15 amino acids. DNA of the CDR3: TGTGCCAGCAGCCAAGAGGGACAGGGATACGAAAAACTGTTTTTT. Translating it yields CASSQEGQGYEKLFF.

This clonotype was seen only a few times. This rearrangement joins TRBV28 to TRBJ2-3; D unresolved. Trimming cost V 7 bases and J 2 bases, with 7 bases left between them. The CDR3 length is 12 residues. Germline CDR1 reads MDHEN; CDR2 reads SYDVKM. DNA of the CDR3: TGTGCCAGCAAATCTGTCACAGATACGCAGTATTTT. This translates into CASKSVTDTQYF.

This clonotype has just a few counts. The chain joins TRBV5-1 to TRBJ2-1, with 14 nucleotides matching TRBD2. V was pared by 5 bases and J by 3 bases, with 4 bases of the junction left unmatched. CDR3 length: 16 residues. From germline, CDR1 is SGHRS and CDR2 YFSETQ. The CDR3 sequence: CASRKGTSGSYNEQFF. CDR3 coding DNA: TGCGCCAGCAGGAAGGGGACTAGCGGGAGCTACAATGAGCAGTTCTTC. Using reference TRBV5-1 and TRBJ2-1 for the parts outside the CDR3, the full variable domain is KAGVTQTPRYLIKTRGQQVTLSCSPISGHRSVSWYQQTPGQGLQFLFEYFSETQRNKGNFPGRFSGRQFSNSRSEMNVSTLELGDSALYLCASRKGTSGSYNEQFFGPGTRLTVL.

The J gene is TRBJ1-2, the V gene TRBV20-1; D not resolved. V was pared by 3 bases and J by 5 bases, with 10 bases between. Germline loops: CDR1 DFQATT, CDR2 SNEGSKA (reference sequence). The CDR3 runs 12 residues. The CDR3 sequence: CSASGDPYGYTF. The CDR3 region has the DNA TGCAGTGCTAGCGGTGACCCATATGGCTACACCTTC.

CDR3 sequence (DNA): TGCGCCAGCAGCCAGATCGGGGGGAAACGGGTCTATGGCTACACCTTC. Its translation is CASSQIGGKRVYGYTF. V is TRBV4-1 and J is TRBJ1-2; weak D call: TRBD1 (5 bases). CDR1 and CDR2 from the germline V gene are MGHRA and YSYEKL. The CDR3 sequence is 16 residues long. The V end lost 3 bases, the J end lost 4 bases, and 18 bases lay between the germline ends.

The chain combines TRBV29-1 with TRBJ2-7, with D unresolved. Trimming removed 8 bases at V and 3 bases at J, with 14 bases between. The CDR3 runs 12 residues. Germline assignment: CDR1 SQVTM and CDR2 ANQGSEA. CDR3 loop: CSSVGENYEQYF. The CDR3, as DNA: TGCAGCTCGGTCGGCGAGAACTACGAGCAGTACTTC.

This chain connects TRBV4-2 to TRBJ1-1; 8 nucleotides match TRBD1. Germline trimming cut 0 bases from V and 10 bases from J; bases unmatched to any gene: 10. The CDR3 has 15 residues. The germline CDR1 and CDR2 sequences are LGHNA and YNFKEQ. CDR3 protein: CASSQEAGGAWVAFF. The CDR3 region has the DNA TGTGCCAGCAGCCAAGAGGCAGGGGGCGCGTGGGTAGCTTTCTTT.

CDR3 bases: TGTGCCAGCAGCTTAGAAGGGGGGAGGAGGGTTGAAGCTTTCTTT. Residues: CASSLEGGRRVEAFF. V and J are TRBV7-2 and TRBJ1-1, with D maybe TRBD1 (6 bases). V gave up 1 base and J gave up 7 bases, with 16 bases separating them. The germline gives CDR1 SGHTA, CDR2 FQGNSA. The CDR3 loop spans 15 amino acids.

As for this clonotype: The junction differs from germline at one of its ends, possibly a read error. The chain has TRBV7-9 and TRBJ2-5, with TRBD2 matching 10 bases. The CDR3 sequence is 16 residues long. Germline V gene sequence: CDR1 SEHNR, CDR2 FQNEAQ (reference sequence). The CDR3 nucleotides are TGTACCAGCAGCTCGCCTAGCGGGAGAGGCGGAGAGACCCAGTACTTC. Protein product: CTSSSPSGRGGETQYF.

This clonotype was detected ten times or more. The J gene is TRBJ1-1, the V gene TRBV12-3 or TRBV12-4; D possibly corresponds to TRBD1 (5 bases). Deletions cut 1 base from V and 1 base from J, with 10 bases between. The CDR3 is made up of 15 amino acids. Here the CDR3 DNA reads TGTGCCAGCAGTTTAGGAGGGGCCCCGAACACTGAAGCTTTCTTT. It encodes CASSLGGAPNTEAFF.

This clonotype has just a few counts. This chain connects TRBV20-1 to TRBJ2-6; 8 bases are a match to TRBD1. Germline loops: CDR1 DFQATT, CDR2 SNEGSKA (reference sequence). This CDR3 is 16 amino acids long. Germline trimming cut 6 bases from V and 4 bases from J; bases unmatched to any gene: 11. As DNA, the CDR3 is TGCAGTGCGGCCGTGACAGGGGTGAAGGGGGCCAACGTCCTGACTTTC. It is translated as CSAAVTGVKGANVLTF.

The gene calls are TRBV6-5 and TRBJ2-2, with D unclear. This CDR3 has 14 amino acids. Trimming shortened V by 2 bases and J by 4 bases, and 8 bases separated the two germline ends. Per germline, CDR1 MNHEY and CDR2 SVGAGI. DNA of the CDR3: TGTGCCAGCAGTTACCGGACGTCCACCGGGGAGCTGTTTTTT. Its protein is CASSYRTSTGELFF.

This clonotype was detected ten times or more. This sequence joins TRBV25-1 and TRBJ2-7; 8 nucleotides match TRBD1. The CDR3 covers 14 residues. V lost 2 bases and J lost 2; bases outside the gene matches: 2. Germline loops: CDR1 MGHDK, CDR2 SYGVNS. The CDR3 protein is CASSEGQGAYEQYF. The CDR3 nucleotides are TGTGCCAGCAGTGAAGGACAGGGAGCCTACGAGCAGTACTTC.

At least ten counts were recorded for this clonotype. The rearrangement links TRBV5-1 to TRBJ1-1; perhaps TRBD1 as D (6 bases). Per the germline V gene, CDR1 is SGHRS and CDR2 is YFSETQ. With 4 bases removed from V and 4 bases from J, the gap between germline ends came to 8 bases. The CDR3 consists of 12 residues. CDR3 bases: TGCGCCAGCAGCCAACAGGGCACTGAAGCTTTCTTT. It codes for CASSQQGTEAFF. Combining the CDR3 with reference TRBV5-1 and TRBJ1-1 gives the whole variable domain KAGVTQTPRYLIKTRGQQVTLSCSPISGHRSVSWYQQTPGQGLQFLFEYFSETQRNKGNFPGRFSGRQFSNSRSEMNVSTLELGDSALYLCASSQQGTEAFFGQGTRLTVV.

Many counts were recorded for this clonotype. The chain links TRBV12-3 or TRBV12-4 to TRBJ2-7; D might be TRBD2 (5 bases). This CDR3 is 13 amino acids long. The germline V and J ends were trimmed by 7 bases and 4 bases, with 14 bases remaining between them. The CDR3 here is CASKAHGDYEQYF. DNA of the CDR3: TGTGCCAGCAAGGCTCACGGGGATTACGAGCAGTACTTC.

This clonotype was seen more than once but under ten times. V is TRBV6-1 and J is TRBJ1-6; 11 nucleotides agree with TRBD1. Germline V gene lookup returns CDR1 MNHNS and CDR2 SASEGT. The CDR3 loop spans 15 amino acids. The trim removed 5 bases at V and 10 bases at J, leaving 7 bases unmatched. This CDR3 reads CASSREGQGGSPLHF. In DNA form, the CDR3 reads TGTGCCAGCAGTCGAGAGGGACAGGGGGGATCACCCCTCCACTTT.

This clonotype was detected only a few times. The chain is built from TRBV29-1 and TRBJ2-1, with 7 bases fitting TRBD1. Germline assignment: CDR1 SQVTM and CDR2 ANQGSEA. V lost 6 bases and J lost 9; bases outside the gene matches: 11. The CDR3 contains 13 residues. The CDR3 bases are TGCAGCGTCGGAAACAGGGGAGAGGGTGAGCAGTTCTTC. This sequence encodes CSVGNRGEGEQFF.

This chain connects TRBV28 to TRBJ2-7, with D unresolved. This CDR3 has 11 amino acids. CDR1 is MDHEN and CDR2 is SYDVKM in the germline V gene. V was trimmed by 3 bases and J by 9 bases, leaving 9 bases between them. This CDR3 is CASSFSLVQYF. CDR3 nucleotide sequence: TGTGCCAGCAGTTTTTCCCTGGTGCAGTACTTC.

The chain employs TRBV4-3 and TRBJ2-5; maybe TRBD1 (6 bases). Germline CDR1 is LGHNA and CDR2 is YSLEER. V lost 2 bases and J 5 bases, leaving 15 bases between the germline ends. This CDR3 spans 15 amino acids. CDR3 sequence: CASSQNPTGRETQYF. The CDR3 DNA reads TGCGCCAGCAGCCAAAACCCGACAGGTCGGGAGACCCAGTACTTC.

The CDR3: CASSQEGTGKIYEQYF. The DNA of the CDR3 is TGCGCCAGCAGCCAAGAAGGGACAGGAAAAATCTACGAGCAGTACTTC. The chain is built from TRBV4-1 and TRBJ2-7; 8 bases are a match to TRBD1. J gave up 3 bases and V 0 bases, and 7 bases lay outside the gene matches. Looked up from germline, CDR1 is MGHRA and CDR2 is YSYEKL. The CDR3 totals 16 residues.

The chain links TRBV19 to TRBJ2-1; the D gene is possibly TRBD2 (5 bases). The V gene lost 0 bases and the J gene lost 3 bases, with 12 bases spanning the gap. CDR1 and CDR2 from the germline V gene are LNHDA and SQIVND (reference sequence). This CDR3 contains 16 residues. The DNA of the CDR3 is TGTGCCAGTAGTATAGAGGCTAGCTCCTACTACAATGAGCAGTTCTTC. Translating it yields CASSIEASSYYNEQFF.